A single sample gave rise to the 27 T cell receptor beta chains below, sequenced in a study of T cells in Graves' hyperthyroidism and ophthalmopathy. RNA transcripts were the template for amplifying TCR beta CDR3 regions. RT-PCR in the first round (using the HTBI primer set) targeted the TCR CDR3. TCRdb re-called the multiplex PCR reads with MiXCR, one entry per CDR3 protein. The sample lists about 400,000 distinct CDR3 sequences, 15% to 18% occurring once. Material: blood. The source is a woman under 30 with Graves' hyperthyroidism that later progressed to Graves' ophthalmopathy.

Many counts were recorded for this clonotype. The chain joins TRBV6-5 to TRBJ1-1; 7 bases align to TRBD1. The CDR3 is 15 residues long. Germline lookup yields CDR1 MNHEY and CDR2 SVGAGI. Trimming cost V 2 bases and J 1 base; bases outside gene matches: 4. The CDR3 DNA is TGTGCCAGCAGTTACGATGGGACAGCGAACACTGAAGCTTTCTTT. Translating gives CASSYDGTANTEAFF.

This clonotype was seen repeatedly, ten times or more. The chain joins TRBV3-1 to TRBJ2-3; TRBD2 is a possible D gene (6 bases). Trimming removed 0 bases at V and 8 bases at J, with 6 bases between. Per the germline V gene, CDR1 is LGHDT and CDR2 is YNNKEL (reference sequence). CDR3 length equals 12 residues. CDR3 protein: CASSQDSGTQYF. Written as DNA, the CDR3 is TGTGCCAGCAGCCAAGATAGCGGTACGCAGTATTTT.

This clonotype has only a few counts. A much bigger clone sits one base away, suggesting this may be a read error. The CDR3 does not close with the conserved phenylalanine or tryptophan, likely indicating a read error. This chain uses TRBV28 with TRBJ1-2; a possible D gene is TRBD1 (5 bases). From germline, CDR1 is MDHEN and CDR2 SYDVKM. The CDR3 extends over 13 amino acids. V was trimmed by 2 bases and J by 4 bases, leaving 8 bases between them. The CDR3 here is CASSLGDSYGYTL. The CDR3 nucleotides read TGTGCCAGCAGTTTAGGAGACAGCTATGGCTACACCCTC.

This clonotype was detected a few times. The chain combines TRBV19 with TRBJ1-2, with D perhaps TRBD1 (5 bases). The V end lost 6 bases, the J end lost 7 bases, and 15 bases lay between the germline ends. CDR1 and CDR2 (germline): LNHDA, SQIVND (reference sequence). CDR3 length equals 13 residues. CDR3 sequence: CASSDGHTTGYTF. CDR3 DNA: TGTGCCAGTAGCGACGGACACACAACTGGCTACACCTTC.

The chain is built from TRBV13 and TRBJ2-1, with 7 nucleotides matching TRBD1. Germline V gene lookup returns CDR1 PRHDT and CDR2 FYEKMQ (reference sequence). Unmatched junction bases numbered 16, after V lost 7 bases and J lost 4 bases. This CDR3 has 17 amino acids. The CDR3 loop reads CASNIPTPGQRYNEQFF. The DNA of the CDR3 is TGTGCCAGCAACATCCCGACCCCGGGACAGAGGTACAATGAGCAGTTCTTC.

This clonotype was picked up many times. The V call is TRBV20-1, the J call TRBJ2-4; unclear D gene. Per germline, CDR1 DFQATT and CDR2 SNEGSKA (reference sequence). Trimming cost V 2 bases and J 2 bases, with 19 bases left between them. There are 17 residues in the CDR3. The CDR3 here is CSARQEQGVLTKNIQYF. The DNA of the CDR3 is TGCAGTGCTAGACAAGAACAAGGAGTTTTAACCAAAAACATTCAGTACTTC.

The sample holds many counts of this clonotype. The chain has TRBV7-2 and TRBJ2-7; 8 nucleotides match TRBD2. This CDR3 is 14 amino acids long. Germline CDR1 and CDR2: SGHTA and FQGNSA. Trimming removed 6 bases from V and 3 bases from J; junction bases left unmatched: 7. The CDR3 region has the DNA TGTGCCAGCAGACCGTCGGGGGGGAGCTACGAGCAGTACTTC. Its protein product is CASRPSGGSYEQYF.

The rearrangement links TRBV20-1 to TRBJ1-5; no firm D call. CDR3 length: 14 residues. Germline V CDR1 and CDR2: DFQATT, SNEGSKA (reference sequence). V was clipped by 3 bases and J by 4 bases, with 13 bases between them. The CDR3 sequence: CSASPSGSNQPQHF. CDR3 nucleotides: TGCAGTGCTAGCCCGAGTGGAAGTAATCAGCCCCAGCATTTT.

This clonotype was counted many times. The V gene is TRBV3-1, the J gene TRBJ2-1; 9 nucleotides align to TRBD2. Per the germline V gene, CDR1 is LGHDT and CDR2 is YNNKEL (reference sequence). J lost 7 bases, V lost 0 bases, and 7 bases had no gene match. The CDR3 totals 16 residues. The CDR3 protein is CASSQERLAGQNEQFF. In DNA form, the CDR3 reads TGTGCCAGCAGCCAAGAACGGCTAGCGGGGCAAAATGAGCAGTTCTTC.

This clonotype was found many times. The J gene is TRBJ2-7, the V gene TRBV28; 9 bases map to TRBD1. The CDR3 spans 13 residues. Germline lookup yields CDR1 MDHEN and CDR2 SYDVKM. V lost 4 bases and J lost 6; bases outside the gene matches: 4. CDR3 nucleotides: TGTGCCAGCAGTTGGGGGACAGGGAGCGAGCAGTACTTC. This translates into CASSWGTGSEQYF. The complete variable domain, with remaining parts taken from reference TRBV28 and TRBJ2-7, reads DVKVTQSSRYLVKRTGEKVFLECVQDMDHENMFWYRQDPGLGLRLIYFSYDVKMKEKGDIPEGYSVSREKKERFSLILESASTNQTSMYLCASSWGTGSEQYFGPGTRLTVT.

The table lists this clonotype with many counts. The V call is TRBV20-1, the J call TRBJ2-1; TRBD2 matches 9 bases. V gave up 6 bases and J gave up 1 base; unmatched junction bases: 4. The CDR3 contains 14 residues. Germline V lookup: CDR1 DFQATT, CDR2 SNEGSKA (reference sequence). CDR3: CSAVSGRSYNEQFF. The CDR3 nucleotides read TGCAGTGCCGTTAGCGGGAGATCCTACAATGAGCAGTTCTTC.

The table lists this clonotype with many counts. In DNA, the CDR3 is TGTGCCAGCAGCCAAAATAGCGGGAGAATCTACAATGAGCAGTTCTTC. It translates to CASSQNSGRIYNEQFF. The chain links TRBV3-1 to TRBJ2-1; 9 bases agree with TRBD2. Germline V gene data show CDR1 as LGHDT and CDR2 as YNNKEL (reference sequence). The V gene end was trimmed by 2 bases and the J gene end by 3 bases; junction bases not matched to a gene: 5. The CDR3 sequence is 16 residues long.

This clonotype has only a few counts. The chain couples TRBV4-1 to TRBJ2-2; no definite D call. CDR1 is MGHRA and CDR2 is YSYEKL in the germline V gene. CDR3 length: 13 residues. V lost 4 bases and J lost 7, with 10 bases in between. CDR3 nucleotides: TGCGCCAGCAGCCCCACCGTGGTCGGGGAGCTGTTTTTT. Translated, it gives CASSPTVVGELFF.

The chain employs TRBV6-1 and TRBJ2-6; D remains unclear. The CDR3 contains 15 residues. Germline V gene sequence: CDR1 MNHNS, CDR2 SASEGT. V was pared by 2 bases and J by 0 bases, with 5 bases between. The CDR3 sequence: CASSEQVSGANVLTF. CDR3 coding DNA: TGTGCCAGCAGTGAACAGGTCTCTGGGGCCAACGTCCTGACTTTC.

This clonotype has at least ten counts. The rearrangement joins TRBV28 to TRBJ1-2, with a tentative D call TRBD1 (5 bases). The V and J ends lost 4 bases and 3 bases respectively, with 12 bases between them. The germline V gene has CDR1 MDHEN and CDR2 SYDVKM. This CDR3 is 14 amino acids long. CDR3 bases: TGTGCCAGCAGTTGGGGGAAAGGTCACTATGGCTACACCTTC. Translating it yields CASSWGKGHYGYTF.

This clonotype was recorded many times. The chain combines TRBV27 with TRBJ2-7; weak D call: TRBD2 (6 bases). The length of the CDR3 is 11 residues. CDR1 and CDR2 (germline): MNHEY, SMNVEV (reference sequence). The V gene lost 6 bases and the J gene lost 7 bases, with 10 bases spanning the gap. DNA for the CDR3: TGTGCCAGCAGCGGGAGCGAGGAGCAGTACTTC. This encodes CASSGSEEQYF.

This clonotype came up a few times. The chain is built from TRBV18 and TRBJ2-7; weak D call: TRBD1 (5 bases). In germline, CDR1 is KGHSH, CDR2 LQKENI. CDR3 length equals 15 residues. Trimming took 3 bases from V and 9 from J, leaving 21 bases between them. The CDR3 DNA is TGTGCCAGCTCACCCCGAGGCAGGGCCCGAGTTGGGCAGTACTTC. It specifies CASSPRGRARVGQYF.

This clonotype showed up just a few times. The chain uses TRBV27 and TRBJ2-2, with 8 bases that match TRBD2. CDR3 length equals 14 residues. J was trimmed by 6 bases and V by 5 bases; bases with no gene match: 5. Germline V gene lookup returns CDR1 MNHEY and CDR2 SMNVEV (reference sequence). This chain's CDR3 is CASSAGGAAGELFF. CDR3 bases: TGTGCCAGCAGTGCGGGAGGAGCGGCCGGGGAGCTGTTTTTT.

This chain links TRBV9 with TRBJ2-1; TRBD1 matches at 11 bases. The trim removed 4 bases at V and 10 bases at J, leaving 7 bases unmatched. CDR1 is SGDLS and CDR2 is YYNGEE in the germline V gene. The CDR3 covers 14 residues. The CDR3 nucleotides are TGTGCCAGCAGCCCGGACAGGGGGCGCGGGGAGCAGTTCTTC. As protein: CASSPDRGRGEQFF.

The chain is built from TRBV6-4 and TRBJ1-6, with no clear D. CDR1 and CDR2 from the germline V gene are MRHNA and SNTAGT. Trimming removed 0 bases from V and 7 bases from J, with 4 bases in between. This CDR3 contains 13 residues. DNA of the CDR3: TGTGCCAGCAGTGACTCCCAGAATTCACCCCTCCACTTT. Its translation: CASSDSQNSPLHF.

This clonotype was detected many times. The V gene is TRBV28, the J gene TRBJ1-6, with TRBD1 identical over 7 bases. CDR1 is MDHEN and CDR2 is SYDVKM in the germline V gene. V gave up 7 bases and J gave up 9 bases; unmatched junction bases: 12. This CDR3 has 15 amino acids. The DNA of the CDR3 is TGTGCCAGCACAAAATCGACAGGGCCTGGTTCACCCCTCCACTTT. It encodes CASTKSTGPGSPLHF.

The chain links TRBV19 to TRBJ2-6; weak D call: TRBD1 (6 bases). Germline CDR1 LNHDA, CDR2 SQIVND (reference sequence). V shed 6 bases and J shed 2 bases, with 11 bases lying between them. This CDR3 has 15 amino acids. CDR3 DNA sequence: TGTGCCAGTAGGGCCGGGACAACTGGGGCCAACGTCCTGACTTTC. Amino acid sequence: CASRAGTTGANVLTF.

Ten or more counts support this clonotype. The V gene is TRBV24-1, the J gene TRBJ2-1; D not resolved. Germline CDR1 reads KGHDR; CDR2 reads SFDVKD. This CDR3 has 15 residues. The V gene lost 5 bases and the J gene lost 0 bases, with 10 bases spanning the gap. The CDR3 protein is CATSGTRSSYNEQFF. For the CDR3, the DNA is TGTGCCACCAGTGGTACCAGGAGCTCCTACAATGAGCAGTTCTTC.

The chain uses TRBV30 and TRBJ2-5; TRBD1 agrees at 8 bases. Per the germline V gene, CDR1 is GTSNPN and CDR2 is SVGIG (reference sequence). The CDR3 sequence is 14 residues long. V trimming: 5 bases; J trimming: 4 bases; junction bases outside the gene matches: 9. The CDR3 loop is CAWDQGARVETQYF. The CDR3 DNA reads as TGTGCCTGGGACCAGGGGGCGCGGGTAGAGACCCAGTACTTC.

The genes are TRBV25-1 and TRBJ2-7; the match to TRBD2 covers 12 bases. The CDR3 consists of 14 residues. The trim removed 7 bases at V and 6 bases at J, leaving 7 bases unmatched. CDR1 is MGHDK, CDR2 SYGVNS, per germline. CDR3 amino acids: CASTRTSGKGEQYF. The CDR3 bases are TGTGCCAGCACCCGGACTAGCGGGAAGGGCGAGCAGTACTTC.

The chain is built from TRBV7-9 and TRBJ1-1; maybe TRBD1 (5 bases). V was shortened by 2 bases and J by 3 bases, with 13 bases between the two germline ends. The germline V gene encodes CDR1 SEHNR and CDR2 FQNEAQ (reference sequence). The CDR3 totals 15 residues. The CDR3 loop is CASSLYGQGDTEAFF. The CDR3 DNA follows: TGTGCCAGCAGCTTATATGGCCAGGGCGACACTGAAGCTTTCTTT.

This clonotype was seen many times. V and J are TRBV20-1 and TRBJ1-2; 7 nucleotides match TRBD1. There are 15 residues in the CDR3. The junction had 4 bases not matched to a gene; V was cut back by 0 bases and J by 0 bases. The germline gives CDR1 DFQATT, CDR2 SNEGSKA (reference sequence). The CDR3 region is CSARDGQEANYGYTF. In nucleotides, the CDR3 is TGCAGTGCTAGAGATGGACAGGAAGCTAACTATGGCTACACCTTC.